This T cell receptor (beta chain) stems from a study of response to subunit inactivated influenza vaccine. Study-wide results and limits: A suggestion made by the authors is that each seasonal influenza vaccination recruits few new T cells.

Germline V gives CDR1 DFQATT, CDR2 SNEGSKA (reference sequence). This CDR3 comprises 11 residues. V trimming: 8 bases; J trimming: 1 base; junction bases outside the gene matches: 2. TCRdb analysed the RT-PCR reads with MiXCR anew, one entry per CDR3 protein. The sample has 550,000 to 800,000 distinct CDR3 sequences; approximately 15% are singletons. This clonotype was observed a few times. Its specificity is unknown. The genes are TRBV20-1 and TRBJ2-7; TRBD2 matches at 7 bases. The receptor's source is a man in his fifties or sixties who received an inactivated influenza vaccine. This specimen was PBMCs from blood, taken 14 to 15 days before vaccination. The CDR3 DNA is TGCAGTTGGGAGGGTTCCTACGAGCAGTACTTC. Protein product: CSWEGSYEQYF.